The sequence of this TCR beta chain was determined in a study of T-cell memory formation after mild COVID-19. The trim removed 5 bases at V and 3 bases at J, leaving 12 bases unmatched. This CDR3 region has 17 residues. CDR1 and CDR2 from the germline V gene are SGHVS and FNYEAQ. Employing constant-segment primers, 5'RACE generated TCR alpha and TCR beta cDNA libraries bearing sample barcodes and UMIs. TCRdb re-derived calls from the 5' RACE reads in MiXCR, one entry per CDR3 protein. The table records approximately 190,000 distinct CDR3 sequences, about 17% of them present only once. This clonotype was recorded a few times.

Sequencing was carried out using PBMCs or a T cell subset sorted from them (not recorded which). V usage is TRBV7-6 and J usage is TRBJ2-2; TRBD1 matches 7 bases. This TCR was recovered from an adult woman who had mild COVID-19 (a few samples of this study predate the infection). Cell type and time point are not known. CDR3 residues: CASSKKGAGDYTGELFF. DNA for the CDR3: TGTGCCAGCAGCAAAAAGGGGGCAGGGGATTACACCGGGGAGCTGTTTTTT.